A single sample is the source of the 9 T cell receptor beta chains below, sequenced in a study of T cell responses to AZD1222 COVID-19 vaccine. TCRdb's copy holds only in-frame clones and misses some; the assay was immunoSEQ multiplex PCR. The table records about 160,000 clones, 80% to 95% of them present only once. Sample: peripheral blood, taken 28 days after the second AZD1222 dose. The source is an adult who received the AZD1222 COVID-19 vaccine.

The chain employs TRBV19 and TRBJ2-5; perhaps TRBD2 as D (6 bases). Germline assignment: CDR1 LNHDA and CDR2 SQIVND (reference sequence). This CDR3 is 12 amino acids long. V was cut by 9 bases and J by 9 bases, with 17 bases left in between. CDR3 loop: CASRDSRGAQYF. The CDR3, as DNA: TGTGCCAGCCGGGACTCACGGGGAGCCCAGTACTTC.

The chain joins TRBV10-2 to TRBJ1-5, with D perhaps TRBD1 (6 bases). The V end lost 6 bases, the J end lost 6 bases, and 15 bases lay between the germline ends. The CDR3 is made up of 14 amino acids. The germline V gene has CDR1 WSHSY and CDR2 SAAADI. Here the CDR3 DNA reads TGCGCCAGCAGCGACCAGGGGCGCCTTCAGCCCCAGCATTTT. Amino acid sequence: CASSDQGRLQPQHF.

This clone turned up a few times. CDR3 protein: CASSLRTTSGSTYNEQFF. The CDR3 DNA sequence: TGTGCCAGCAGCTTACGGACGACTAGCGGGTCGACCTACAATGAGCAGTTCTTC. The chain joins TRBV7-2 to TRBJ2-1, with 10 bases that match TRBD2. The germline V gene encodes CDR1 SGHTA and CDR2 FQGNSA. This CDR3 has 18 amino acids. Trimming removed 2 bases from V and 2 bases from J; junction bases left unmatched: 9.

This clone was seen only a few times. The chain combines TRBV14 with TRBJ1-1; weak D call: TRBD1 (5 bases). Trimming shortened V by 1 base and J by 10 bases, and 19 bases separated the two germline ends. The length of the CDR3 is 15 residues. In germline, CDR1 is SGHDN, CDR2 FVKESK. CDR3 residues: CASSQVPIPGTGAFF. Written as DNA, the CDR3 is TGTGCCAGCAGCCAAGTACCTATTCCCGGGACGGGAGCTTTCTTT.

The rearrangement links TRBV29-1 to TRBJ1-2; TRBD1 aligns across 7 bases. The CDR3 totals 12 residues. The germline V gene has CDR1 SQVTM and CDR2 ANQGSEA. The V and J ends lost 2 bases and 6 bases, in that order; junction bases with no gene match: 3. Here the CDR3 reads CSVEKGADGYTF. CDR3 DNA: TGCAGCGTTGAAAAGGGGGCCGATGGCTACACCTTC.

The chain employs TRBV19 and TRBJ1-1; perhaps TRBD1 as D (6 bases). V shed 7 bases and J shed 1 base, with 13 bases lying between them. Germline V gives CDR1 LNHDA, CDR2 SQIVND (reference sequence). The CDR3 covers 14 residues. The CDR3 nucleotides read TGTGCCAGTACCCTGACAGGACCGAACACTGAAGCTTTCTTT. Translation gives CASTLTGPNTEAFF.

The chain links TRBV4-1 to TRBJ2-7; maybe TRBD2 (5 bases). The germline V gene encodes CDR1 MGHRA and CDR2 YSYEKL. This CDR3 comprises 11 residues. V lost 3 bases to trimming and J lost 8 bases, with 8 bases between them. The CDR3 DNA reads TGCGCCAGCAGCCAGGACTTTAAGCAGTACTTC. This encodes CASSQDFKQYF.

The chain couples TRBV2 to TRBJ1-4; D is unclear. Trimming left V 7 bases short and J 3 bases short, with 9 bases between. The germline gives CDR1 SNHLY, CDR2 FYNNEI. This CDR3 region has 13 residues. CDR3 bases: TGTGCCAGCAATATTGGGTCTAATGAAAAACTGTTTTTT. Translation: CASNIGSNEKLFF.

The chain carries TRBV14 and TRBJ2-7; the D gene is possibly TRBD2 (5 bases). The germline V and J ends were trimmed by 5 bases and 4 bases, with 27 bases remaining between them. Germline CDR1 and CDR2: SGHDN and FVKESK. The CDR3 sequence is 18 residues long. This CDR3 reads CASSIRKEAEACWYEQYF. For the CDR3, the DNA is TGTGCCAGCAGCATTCGTAAGGAAGCGGAGGCTTGTTGGTACGAGCAGTACTTC.